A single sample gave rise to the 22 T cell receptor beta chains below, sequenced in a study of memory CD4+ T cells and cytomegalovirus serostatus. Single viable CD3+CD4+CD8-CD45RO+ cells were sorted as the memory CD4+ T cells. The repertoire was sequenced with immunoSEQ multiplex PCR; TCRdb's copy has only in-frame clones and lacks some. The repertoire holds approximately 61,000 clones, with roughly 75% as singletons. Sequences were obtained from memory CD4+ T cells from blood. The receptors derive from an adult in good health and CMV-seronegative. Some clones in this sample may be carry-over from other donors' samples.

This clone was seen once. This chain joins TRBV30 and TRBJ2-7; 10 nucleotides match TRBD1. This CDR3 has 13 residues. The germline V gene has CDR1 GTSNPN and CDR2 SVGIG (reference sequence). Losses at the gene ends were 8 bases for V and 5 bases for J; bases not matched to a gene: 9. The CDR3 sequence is CAGTGTGVDEQYF. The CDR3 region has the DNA TGTGCCGGGACCGGGACAGGGGTTGACGAGCAGTACTTC.

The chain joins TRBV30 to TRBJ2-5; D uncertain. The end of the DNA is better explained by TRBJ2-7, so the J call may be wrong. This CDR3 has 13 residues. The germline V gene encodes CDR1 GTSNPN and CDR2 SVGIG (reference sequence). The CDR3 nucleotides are TGTGCCTGGAGTCAAGAGATACGCTACGAGCAGTACTTC. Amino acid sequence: CAWSQEIRYEQYF.

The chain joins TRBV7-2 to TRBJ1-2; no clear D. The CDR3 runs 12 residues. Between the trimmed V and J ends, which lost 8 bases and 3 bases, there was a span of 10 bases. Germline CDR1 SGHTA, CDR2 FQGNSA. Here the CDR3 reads CASPGPYYGYTF. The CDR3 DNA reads TGTGCCAGCCCCGGGCCCTACTATGGCTACACCTTC.

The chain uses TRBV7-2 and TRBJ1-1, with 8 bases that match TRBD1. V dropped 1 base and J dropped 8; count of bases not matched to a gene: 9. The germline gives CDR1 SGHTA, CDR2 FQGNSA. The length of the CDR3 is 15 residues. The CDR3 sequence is CASSLGDRGWREAFF. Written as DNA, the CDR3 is TGTGCCAGCAGCTTAGGTGACAGGGGTTGGCGGGAAGCTTTCTTT.

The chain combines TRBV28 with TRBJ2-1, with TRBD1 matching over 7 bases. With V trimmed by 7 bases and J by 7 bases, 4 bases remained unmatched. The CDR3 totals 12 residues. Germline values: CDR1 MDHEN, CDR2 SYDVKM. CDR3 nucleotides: TGTGCCAGCACAAGACAGGGAAATGAGCAGTTCTTC. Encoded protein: CASTRQGNEQFF.

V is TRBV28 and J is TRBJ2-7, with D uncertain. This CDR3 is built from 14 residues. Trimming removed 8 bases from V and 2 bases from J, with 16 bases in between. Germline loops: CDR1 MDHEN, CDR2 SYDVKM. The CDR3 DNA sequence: TGTGCCAGCGGCCTGGAGACGAGAACCTACGAGCAGTACTTC. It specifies CASGLETRTYEQYF.

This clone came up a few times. CDR3 bases: TGCAGCGTCAAGGGTCCCGGGAGTGAAGCTTTCTTT. This codes for CSVKGPGSEAFF. V is TRBV29-1 and J is TRBJ1-1; no definite D call. CDR3 length: 12 amino acids. Germline CDR1 SQVTM, CDR2 ANQGSEA. Trimming stripped 6 bases from V and 7 bases from J, with 15 bases between.

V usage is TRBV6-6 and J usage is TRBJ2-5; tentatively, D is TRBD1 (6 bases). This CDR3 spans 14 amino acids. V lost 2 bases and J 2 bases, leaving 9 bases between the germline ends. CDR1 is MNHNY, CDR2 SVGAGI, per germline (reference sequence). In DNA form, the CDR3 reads TGTGCCAGCAGTTACGGGACAAGGCAAGAGACCCAGTACTTC. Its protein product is CASSYGTRQETQYF.

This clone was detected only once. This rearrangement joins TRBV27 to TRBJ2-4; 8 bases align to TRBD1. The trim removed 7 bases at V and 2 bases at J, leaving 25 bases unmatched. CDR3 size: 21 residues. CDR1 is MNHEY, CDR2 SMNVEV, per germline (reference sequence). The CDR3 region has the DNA TGTGCCAGCACCTCTCCCAAGGTCCCGAAGGACAGGGCGAGTTCCAAAAACATTCAGTACTTC. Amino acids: CASTSPKVPKDRASSKNIQYF.

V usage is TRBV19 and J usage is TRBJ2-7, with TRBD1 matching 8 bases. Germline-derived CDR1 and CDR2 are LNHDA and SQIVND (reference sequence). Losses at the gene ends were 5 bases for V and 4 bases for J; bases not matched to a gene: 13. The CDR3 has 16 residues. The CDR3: CASSVGQGSGPYEQYF. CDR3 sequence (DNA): TGTGCCAGTAGTGTCGGACAGGGATCGGGGCCTTACGAGCAGTACTTC. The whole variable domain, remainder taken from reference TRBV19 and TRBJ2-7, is DGGITQSPKYLFRKEGQNVTLSCEQNLNHDAMYWYRQDPGQGLRLIYYSQIVNDFQKGDIAEGYSVSREKKESFPLTVTSAQKNPTAFYLCASSVGQGSGPYEQYFGPGTRLTVT.

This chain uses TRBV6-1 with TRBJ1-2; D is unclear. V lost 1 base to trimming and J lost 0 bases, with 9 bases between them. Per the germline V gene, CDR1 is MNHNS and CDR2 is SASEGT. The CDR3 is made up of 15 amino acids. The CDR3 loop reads CASSEVVLANYGYTF. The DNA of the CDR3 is TGTGCCAGCAGTGAAGTTGTTTTGGCTAACTATGGCTACACCTTC.

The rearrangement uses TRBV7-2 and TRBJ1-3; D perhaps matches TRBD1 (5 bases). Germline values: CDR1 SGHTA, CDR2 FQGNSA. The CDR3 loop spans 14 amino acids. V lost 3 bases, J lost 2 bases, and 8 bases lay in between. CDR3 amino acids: CASSFRETGNTIYF. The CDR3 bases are TGTGCCAGCAGCTTCAGGGAGACTGGAAACACCATATATTTT.

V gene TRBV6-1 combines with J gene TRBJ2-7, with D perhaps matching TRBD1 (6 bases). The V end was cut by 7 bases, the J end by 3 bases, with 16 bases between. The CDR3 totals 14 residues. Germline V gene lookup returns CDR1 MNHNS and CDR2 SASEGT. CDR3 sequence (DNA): TGTGCCAGCATCCTACAGGGTAGGGGCTACGAGCAGTACTTC. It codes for CASILQGRGYEQYF.

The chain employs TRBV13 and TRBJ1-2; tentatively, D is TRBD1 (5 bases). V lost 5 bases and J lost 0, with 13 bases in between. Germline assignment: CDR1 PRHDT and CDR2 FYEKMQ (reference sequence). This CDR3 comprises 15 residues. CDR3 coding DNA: TGTGCCAGCAGCACCCCGCGGGGGACTAACTATGGCTACACCTTC. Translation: CASSTPRGTNYGYTF.

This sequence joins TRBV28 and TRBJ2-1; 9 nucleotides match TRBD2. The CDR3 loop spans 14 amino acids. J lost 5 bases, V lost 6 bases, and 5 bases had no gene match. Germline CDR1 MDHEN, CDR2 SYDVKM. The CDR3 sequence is CASRGGTSHNEQFF. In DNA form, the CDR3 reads TGTGCCAGCAGGGGGGGGACTAGCCACAATGAGCAGTTCTTC.

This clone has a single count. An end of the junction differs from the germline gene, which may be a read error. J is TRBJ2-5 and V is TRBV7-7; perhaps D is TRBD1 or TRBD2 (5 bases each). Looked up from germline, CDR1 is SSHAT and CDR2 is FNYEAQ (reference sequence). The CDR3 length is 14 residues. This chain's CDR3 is CASSLDGAQETQYF. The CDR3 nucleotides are TGTGCTAGCAGCTTAGACGGGGCCCAAGAGACCCAGTACTTC.

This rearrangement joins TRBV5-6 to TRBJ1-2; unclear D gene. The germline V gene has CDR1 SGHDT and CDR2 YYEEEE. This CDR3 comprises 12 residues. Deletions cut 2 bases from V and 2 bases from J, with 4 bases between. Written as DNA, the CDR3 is TGTGCCAGCAGCTTTCCGAACTATGGCTACACCTTC. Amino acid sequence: CASSFPNYGYTF.

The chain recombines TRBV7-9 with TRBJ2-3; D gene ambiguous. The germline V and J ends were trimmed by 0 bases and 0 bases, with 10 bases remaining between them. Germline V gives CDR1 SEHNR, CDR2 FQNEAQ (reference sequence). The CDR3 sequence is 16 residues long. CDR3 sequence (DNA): TGTGCCAGCAGCTTAGCAGCAGCTTCTAGCACAGATACGCAGTATTTT. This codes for CASSLAAASSTDTQYF.

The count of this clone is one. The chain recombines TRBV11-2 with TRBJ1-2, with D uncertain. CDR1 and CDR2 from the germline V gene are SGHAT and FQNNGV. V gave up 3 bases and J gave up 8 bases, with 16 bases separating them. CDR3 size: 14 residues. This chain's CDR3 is CASSLFRRSGGYTF. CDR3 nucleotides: TGTGCCAGCAGCTTGTTTCGGCGCTCCGGGGGCTACACCTTC.

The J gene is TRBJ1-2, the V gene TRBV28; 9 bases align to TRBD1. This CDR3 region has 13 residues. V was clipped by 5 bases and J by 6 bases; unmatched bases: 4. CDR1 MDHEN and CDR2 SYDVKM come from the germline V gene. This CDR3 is CASSRDRDDGYTF. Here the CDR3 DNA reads TGTGCCAGCAGTCGGGACAGGGACGATGGCTACACCTTC.

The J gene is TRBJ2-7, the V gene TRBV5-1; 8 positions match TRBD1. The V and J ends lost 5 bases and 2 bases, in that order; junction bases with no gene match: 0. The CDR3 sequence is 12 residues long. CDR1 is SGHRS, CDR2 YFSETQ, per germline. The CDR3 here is CASRTGAYEQYF. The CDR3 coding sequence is TGCGCCAGCAGGACAGGGGCCTACGAGCAGTACTTC.

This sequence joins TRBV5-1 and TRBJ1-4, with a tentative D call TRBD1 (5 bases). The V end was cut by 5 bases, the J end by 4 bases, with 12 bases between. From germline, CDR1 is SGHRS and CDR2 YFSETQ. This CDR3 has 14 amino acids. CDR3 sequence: CASRTQGSNEKLFF. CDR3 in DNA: TGCGCCAGCAGGACCCAGGGAAGTAATGAAAAACTGTTTTTT.